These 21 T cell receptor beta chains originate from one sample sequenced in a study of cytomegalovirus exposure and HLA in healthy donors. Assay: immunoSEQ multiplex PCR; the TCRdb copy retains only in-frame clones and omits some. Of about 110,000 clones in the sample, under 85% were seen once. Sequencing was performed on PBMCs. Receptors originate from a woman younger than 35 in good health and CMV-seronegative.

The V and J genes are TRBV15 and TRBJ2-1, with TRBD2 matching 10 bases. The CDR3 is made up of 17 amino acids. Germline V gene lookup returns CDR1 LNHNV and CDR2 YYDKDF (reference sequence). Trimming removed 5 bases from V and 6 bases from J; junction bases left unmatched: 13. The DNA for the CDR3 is TGTGCCACCAGCCCGCGAGCGGGGGGGCCATGGCTCAATGAGCAGTTCTTC. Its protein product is CATSPRAGGPWLNEQFF.

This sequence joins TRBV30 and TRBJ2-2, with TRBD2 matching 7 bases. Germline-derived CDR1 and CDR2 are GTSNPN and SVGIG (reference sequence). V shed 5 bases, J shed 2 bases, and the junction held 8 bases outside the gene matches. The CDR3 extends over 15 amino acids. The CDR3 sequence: CAWGEGPTNTGELFF. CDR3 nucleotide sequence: TGTGCCTGGGGGGAGGGTCCTACCAACACCGGGGAGCTGTTTTTT.

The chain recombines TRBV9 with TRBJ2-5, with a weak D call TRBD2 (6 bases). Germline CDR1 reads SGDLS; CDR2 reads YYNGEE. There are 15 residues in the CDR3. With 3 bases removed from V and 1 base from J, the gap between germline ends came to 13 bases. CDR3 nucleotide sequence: TGTGCCAGCAGCGCCCCTGGGGGACTCCAAGAGACCCAGTACTTC. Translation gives CASSAPGGLQETQYF.

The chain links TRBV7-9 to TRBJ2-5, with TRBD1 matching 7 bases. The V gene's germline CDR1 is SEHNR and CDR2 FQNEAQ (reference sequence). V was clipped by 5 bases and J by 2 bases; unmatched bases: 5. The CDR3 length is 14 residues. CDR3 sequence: CASSKGQLQETQYF. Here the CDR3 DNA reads TGTGCCAGCAGCAAGGGACAGTTGCAAGAGACCCAGTACTTC.

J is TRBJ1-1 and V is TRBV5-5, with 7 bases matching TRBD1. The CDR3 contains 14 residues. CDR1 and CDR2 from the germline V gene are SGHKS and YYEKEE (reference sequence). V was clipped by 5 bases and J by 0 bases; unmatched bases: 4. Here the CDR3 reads CASSSGQLNTEAFF. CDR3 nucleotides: TGTGCCAGCAGTTCGGGACAGTTGAACACTGAAGCTTTCTTT.

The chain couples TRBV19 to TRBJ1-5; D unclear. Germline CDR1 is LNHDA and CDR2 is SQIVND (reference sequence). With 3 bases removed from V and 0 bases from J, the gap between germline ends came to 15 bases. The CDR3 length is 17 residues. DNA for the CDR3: TGTGCCAGTAGTATGGAGGGCAGAACCTATAGCAATCAGCCCCAGCATTTT. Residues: CASSMEGRTYSNQPQHF.

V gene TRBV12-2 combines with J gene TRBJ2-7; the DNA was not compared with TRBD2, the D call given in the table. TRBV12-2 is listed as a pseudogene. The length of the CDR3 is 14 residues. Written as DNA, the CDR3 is TGTGCAAGTCGCTGGACTAGCGGGGGGGACGAGCAGTACTTC. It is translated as CASRWTSGGDEQYF.

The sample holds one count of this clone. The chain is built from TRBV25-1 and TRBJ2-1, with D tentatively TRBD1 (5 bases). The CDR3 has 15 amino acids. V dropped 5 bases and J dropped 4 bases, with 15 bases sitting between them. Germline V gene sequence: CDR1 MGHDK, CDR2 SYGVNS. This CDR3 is CASSSRVGDYNEQFF. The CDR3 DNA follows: TGTGCCAGCAGTAGCAGGGTCGGCGATTACAATGAGCAGTTCTTC.

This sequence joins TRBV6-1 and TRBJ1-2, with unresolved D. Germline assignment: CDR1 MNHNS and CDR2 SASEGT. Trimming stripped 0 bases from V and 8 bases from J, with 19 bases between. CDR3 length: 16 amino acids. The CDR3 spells CASSEAARRRDEGYTF. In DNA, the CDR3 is TGTGCCAGCAGTGAAGCTGCCCGCCGGAGGGATGAGGGCTACACCTTC.

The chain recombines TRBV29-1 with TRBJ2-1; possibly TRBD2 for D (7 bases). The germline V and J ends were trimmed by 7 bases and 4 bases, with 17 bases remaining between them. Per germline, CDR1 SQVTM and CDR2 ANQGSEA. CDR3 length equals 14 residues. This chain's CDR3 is CSGGGRVSYNEQFF. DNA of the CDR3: TGCAGCGGGGGGGGCCGAGTTTCATACAATGAGCAGTTCTTC.

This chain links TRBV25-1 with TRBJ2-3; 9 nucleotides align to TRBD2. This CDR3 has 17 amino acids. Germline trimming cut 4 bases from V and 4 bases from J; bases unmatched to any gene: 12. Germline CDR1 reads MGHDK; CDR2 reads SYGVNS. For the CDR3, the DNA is TGTGCCAGCAGTGGGGCTAGCGGGGATCCGGGGGCAGATACGCAGTATTTT. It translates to CASSGASGDPGADTQYF.

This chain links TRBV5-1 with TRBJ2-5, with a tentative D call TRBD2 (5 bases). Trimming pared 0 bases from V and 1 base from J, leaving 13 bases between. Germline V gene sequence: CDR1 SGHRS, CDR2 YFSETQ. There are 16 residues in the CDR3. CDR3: CASSLGLAGLQETQYF. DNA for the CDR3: TGCGCCAGCAGCTTGGGTCTCGCAGGACTCCAAGAGACCCAGTACTTC.

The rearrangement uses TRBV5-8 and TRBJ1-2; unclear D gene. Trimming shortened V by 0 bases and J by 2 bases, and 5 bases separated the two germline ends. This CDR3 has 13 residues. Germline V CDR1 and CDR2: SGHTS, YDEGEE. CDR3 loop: CASSLGQNYGYTF. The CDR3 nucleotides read TGTGCCAGCAGCTTGGGGCAGAACTATGGCTACACCTTC.

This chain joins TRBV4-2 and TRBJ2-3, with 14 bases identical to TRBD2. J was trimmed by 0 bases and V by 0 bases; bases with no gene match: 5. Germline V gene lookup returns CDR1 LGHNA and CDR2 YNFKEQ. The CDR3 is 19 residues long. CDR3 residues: CASSQDRTSGGLSTDTQYF. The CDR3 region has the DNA TGTGCCAGCAGCCAAGATAGGACTAGCGGGGGGCTTAGCACAGATACGCAGTATTTT.

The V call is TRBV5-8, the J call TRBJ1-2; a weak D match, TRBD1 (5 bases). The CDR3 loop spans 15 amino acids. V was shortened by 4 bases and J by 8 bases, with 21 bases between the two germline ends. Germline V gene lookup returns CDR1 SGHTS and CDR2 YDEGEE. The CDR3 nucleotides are TGTGCCAGCAGCCCGCAGGCTCAGGGCCTTGTGGGCTACACCTTC. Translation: CASSPQAQGLVGYTF.

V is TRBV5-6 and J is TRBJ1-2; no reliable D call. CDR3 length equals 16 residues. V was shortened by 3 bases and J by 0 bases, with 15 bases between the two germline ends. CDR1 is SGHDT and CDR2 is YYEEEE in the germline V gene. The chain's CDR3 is CASSSNLRETNYGYTF. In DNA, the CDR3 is TGTGCCAGCAGCTCTAACTTACGGGAAACTAACTATGGCTACACCTTC.

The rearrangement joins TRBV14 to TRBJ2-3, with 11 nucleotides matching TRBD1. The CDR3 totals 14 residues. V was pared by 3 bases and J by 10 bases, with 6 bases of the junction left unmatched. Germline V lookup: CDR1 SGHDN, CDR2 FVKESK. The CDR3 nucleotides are TGTGCCAGCAGCCAGGCCGGGACAGGGGGGTCGCAGTATTTT. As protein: CASSQAGTGGSQYF.

The CDR3: CASSSGQFYEQYF. The CDR3 nucleotides read TGTGCCAGCTCATCGGGACAGTTCTACGAGCAGTACTTC. The rearrangement joins TRBV18 to TRBJ2-7, with 7 bases identical to TRBD1. V trimming: 5 bases; J trimming: 3 bases; junction bases outside the gene matches: 4. This CDR3 region has 13 residues. Germline loops: CDR1 KGHSH, CDR2 LQKENI.

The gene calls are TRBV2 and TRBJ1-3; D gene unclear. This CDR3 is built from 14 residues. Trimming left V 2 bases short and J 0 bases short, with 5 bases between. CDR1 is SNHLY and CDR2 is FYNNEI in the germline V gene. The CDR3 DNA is TGTGCCAGCAGTGAACAGGCCTCTGGAAACACCATATATTTT. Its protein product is CASSEQASGNTIYF.

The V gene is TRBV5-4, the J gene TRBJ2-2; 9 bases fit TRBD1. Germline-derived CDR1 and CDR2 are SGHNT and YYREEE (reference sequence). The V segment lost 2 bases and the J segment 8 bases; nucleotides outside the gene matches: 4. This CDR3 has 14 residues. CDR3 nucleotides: TGTGCCAGCAGCTTAGGGGACAGGGTTGGGGAGCTGTTTTTT. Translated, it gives CASSLGDRVGELFF.

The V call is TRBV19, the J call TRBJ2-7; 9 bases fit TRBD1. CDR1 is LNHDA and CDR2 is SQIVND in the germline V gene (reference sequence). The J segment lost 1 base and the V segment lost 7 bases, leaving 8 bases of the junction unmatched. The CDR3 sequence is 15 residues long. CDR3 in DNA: TGTGCCAGTACCCCGGGACAGGGTTATTCCTACGAGCAGTACTTC. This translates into CASTPGQGYSYEQYF.